The source of this T cell receptor beta chain is a study of T-cell memory formation after mild COVID-19. Study-wide points: CD4/CD8 balance characterized clones contracting day 15 to 85, and CD4+ skew characterized later expanders. Among CD4+ contracting clones, most were CM and EM, and CD8+ ones EMRA. Cross-reactive memory seemingly joined, as some responding clones were found in pre-infection memory.

This clonotype was seen a single time. As yet, its antigen is unknown. Germline V CDR1 and CDR2: GTSNPN, SVGIG (reference sequence). The CDR3 has 13 residues. Trimming pared 3 bases from V and 4 bases from J, leaving 9 bases between. Using constant-segment primers, 5'RACE produced TCR alpha and TCR beta cDNA libraries carrying sample barcodes and UMIs. TCRdb re-called the 5' RACE reads through MiXCR, storing one row per CDR3 protein. The sample has roughly 600,000 distinct CDR3 sequences; about 20% are singletons. Sequencing used PBMCs or a T cell subset sorted from them (not recorded which). The sequence was collected from an adult woman who had mild COVID-19 (a few samples of this study predate the infection). Cell type and time point are not known. The chain is built from TRBV30 and TRBJ2-2; D call uncertain. The CDR3 coding sequence is TGTGCCTGGAGGGAATCTAGCACCGGGGAGCTGTTTTTT. It codes for CAWRESSTGELFF. Full variable domain (outside the CDR3, taken from reference TRBV30 and TRBJ2-2): SQTIHQWPATLVQPVGSPLSLECTVEGTSNPNLYWYRQAAGRGLQLLFYSVGIGQISSEVPQNLSASRPQDRQFILSSKKLLLSDSGFYLCAWRESSTGELFFGEGSRLTVL.